This T cell receptor (beta chain) comes out of a study of blood T cell repertoires in COVID-19. About the study: The analysed material was cDNA or gDNA that came from T cells, B-cell-depleted T cells, or PBMCs.

In the original analysis: For nucleated cells, counts were estimated from reference gene primer amplification. Assay used: immunoSEQ multiplex PCR; TCRdb lists only in-frame clones, some missing. That table gives V, J and clone size, and the DNA gave D and trimming. The table lists about 130,000 clones, 70% to 80% of them singletons. The sequencing sample was made of peripheral blood. This clonotype was obtained from a man in his fifties or sixties who had recovered from COVID-19.

The CDR3 protein is CASSVGLAPNNEQFF. CDR3 sequence (DNA): TGTGCCAGCAGCGTAGGACTAGCGCCAAACAATGAGCAGTTCTTC. The chain uses TRBV9 and TRBJ2-1; 8 nucleotides agree with TRBD2. This CDR3 contains 15 residues. V gave up 0 bases and J gave up 5 bases; unmatched junction bases: 4. Germline V gene sequence: CDR1 SGDLS, CDR2 YYNGEE.